These 20 T cell receptor beta chains originate from one sample sequenced in a study of radiotherapy plus CTLA-4 blockade in lung cancer. TCRdb keeps only in-frame clones here, not all; method: immunoSEQ multiplex PCR. The data contain about 62,000 clones, around 77% of them seen just once; the ten biggest clones take up 2.5% to 3%. The material sequenced was peripheral blood, taken from a patient treated with radiotherapy plus ipilimumab. The receptors shown here come from a human donor with non-small cell lung cancer who had a complete response to radiotherapy plus ipilimumab.

The rearrangement joins TRBV28 to TRBJ1-1; 8 positions agree with TRBD1. The V gene's germline CDR1 is MDHEN and CDR2 SYDVKM. CDR3 length equals 15 residues. The V gene end was trimmed by 6 bases and the J gene end by 1 base; junction bases not matched to a gene: 7. CDR3 in DNA: TGTGCCAGCAGCCCGGGGACAGGACAGAACACTGAAGCTTTCTTT. Its protein is CASSPGTGQNTEAFF.

The rearrangement links TRBV5-1 to TRBJ2-7, with 9 nucleotides matching TRBD1. Germline trimming cut 4 bases from V and 5 bases from J; bases unmatched to any gene: 7. The CDR3 spans 14 residues. Per the germline V gene, CDR1 is SGHRS and CDR2 is YFSETQ. In DNA form, the CDR3 reads TGCGCCAGCAGCCCGGGACAGGGTATCGACGAGCAGTACTTC. It specifies CASSPGQGIDEQYF.

The chain links TRBV28 to TRBJ2-1; D not certain. The CDR3 totals 15 residues. Germline lookup yields CDR1 MDHEN and CDR2 SYDVKM. Between the trimmed V and J ends, which lost 8 bases and 0 bases, there was a span of 14 bases. Here the CDR3 reads CASGKALASYNEQFF. The CDR3 nucleotides are TGTGCCAGCGGAAAAGCGTTGGCCTCCTACAATGAGCAGTTCTTC. The variable domain in full, completed from reference TRBV28 and TRBJ2-1, reads DVKVTQSSRYLVKRTGEKVFLECVQDMDHENMFWYRQDPGLGLRLIYFSYDVKMKEKGDIPEGYSVSREKKERFSLILESASTNQTSMYLCASGKALASYNEQFFGPGTRLTVL.

This clone appeared a few times. The CDR3 nucleotides are TGTGCCAGCAGCTATCTCCCCTACAGGAGTCCTCAAGAGACCCAGTACTTC. The encoded protein is CASSYLPYRSPQETQYF. The rearrangement joins TRBV4-2 to TRBJ2-5, with D possibly being TRBD1 (5 bases). Germline V gene data show CDR1 as LGHNA and CDR2 as YNFKEQ. There are 17 residues in the CDR3. V was trimmed by 5 bases and J by 2 bases, leaving 21 bases between them.

The chain joins TRBV5-8 to TRBJ2-7; D unresolved. V lost 5 bases, J lost 2 bases, and 20 bases lay in between. The CDR3 covers 16 residues. The V gene's germline CDR1 is SGHTS and CDR2 YDEGEE. The CDR3 coding sequence is TGTGCCAGCAGATCCCTAGACCGCGTTCTCCCCTACGAGCAGTACTTC. Its translation is CASRSLDRVLPYEQYF.

The chain has TRBV5-1 and TRBJ1-4; TRBD1 might be the D (5 bases). V was trimmed by 0 bases and J by 7 bases, leaving 13 bases between them. This CDR3 has 15 amino acids. The germline V gene encodes CDR1 SGHRS and CDR2 YFSETQ. CDR3 coding DNA: TGCGCCAGCAGCTTGGCCGGCAGGGAGGGTGAAAAACTGTTTTTT. Amino acids: CASSLAGREGEKLFF.

The chain employs TRBV28 and TRBJ2-7, with TRBD2 matching over 7 bases. The V and J ends lost 8 bases and 0 bases, in that order; junction bases with no gene match: 7. The CDR3 loop spans 14 amino acids. Germline CDR1 is MDHEN and CDR2 is SYDVKM. In DNA, the CDR3 is TGTGCCAGCTGTATCCGCGGGAGCTCCTACGAGCAGTACTTC. It specifies CASCIRGSSYEQYF.

The rearrangement links TRBV4-3 to TRBJ1-5; 8 bases are a match to TRBD1. Trimming removed 0 bases from V and 7 bases from J; junction bases left unmatched: 5. CDR3 length: 15 residues. Germline V gene sequence: CDR1 LGHNA, CDR2 YSLEER. CDR3 region: CASSQDSGGGQPQHF. The CDR3 coding sequence is TGCGCCAGCAGCCAAGACTCAGGGGGCGGGCAGCCCCAGCATTTT.

The chain has TRBV28 and TRBJ2-5; TRBD1 agrees at 10 bases. V trimming: 6 bases; J trimming: 5 bases; junction bases outside the gene matches: 6. CDR1 and CDR2 from the germline V gene are MDHEN and SYDVKM. The CDR3 consists of 14 residues. CDR3 nucleotides: TGTGCCAGCAGACAGACAGGGGGCGGGGAGACCCAGTACTTC. Its protein product is CASRQTGGGETQYF.

The chain links TRBV11-2 to TRBJ1-2; D unclear. Per germline, CDR1 SGHAT and CDR2 FQNNGV. Trimming removed 0 bases at V and 6 bases at J, with 8 bases between. CDR3 length: 13 residues. The CDR3 bases are TGTGCCAGCAGCTTAGATCGGAGACATGGCTACACCTTC. Its translation is CASSLDRRHGYTF.

V gene TRBV11-2 combines with J gene TRBJ1-1; D gene uncertain. V was cut by 2 bases and J by 0 bases, with 7 bases left in between. CDR3 size: 14 residues. Germline CDR1 is SGHAT and CDR2 is FQNNGV. This CDR3 is CASSLNQVNTEAFF. Written as DNA, the CDR3 is TGTGCCAGCAGCTTAAATCAGGTGAACACTGAAGCTTTCTTT.

A few counts support this clone. The chain carries TRBV4-3 and TRBJ1-5, with 8 positions matching TRBD1. CDR1 LGHNA and CDR2 YSLEER come from the germline V gene. Trimming at V came to 4 bases and at J to 6 bases, leaving 11 bases not matched to a gene. The CDR3 has 16 residues. CDR3 in DNA: TGCGCCAGCAGCCGAGAATGGACAGGGACCAGTCAGCCCCAGCATTTT. Translation: CASSREWTGTSQPQHF.

This rearrangement joins TRBV27 to TRBJ2-3; D is perhaps TRBD2 (5 bases). CDR3 length equals 21 residues. V was pared by 5 bases and J by 5 bases, with 35 bases between. Germline CDR1 is MNHEY and CDR2 is SMNVEV (reference sequence). The CDR3, as DNA: TGTGCCAGCAGTCTCTTCGGTGGGAGTCCGTTGCTAGCACAGTCTATAGATACGCAGTATTTT. Amino acids: CASSLFGGSPLLAQSIDTQYF.

This clone was counted between two and nine times. CDR3 in DNA: TGTGCCAGCAGCCTCGGAGGGACGGCAGAGACCCAGTACTTC. Its translation is CASSLGGTAETQYF. This sequence joins TRBV7-3 and TRBJ2-5; D is possibly TRBD2 (6 bases). The germline CDR1 and CDR2 sequences are SGHTA and FQGTGA. With 5 bases removed from V and 4 bases from J, the gap between germline ends came to 14 bases. The CDR3 totals 14 residues.

This clone ranks as medium-sized. The J gene is TRBJ1-1, the V gene TRBV18, with TRBD1 matching over 7 bases. J lost 0 bases, V lost 2 bases, and 3 bases had no gene match. The CDR3 runs 15 residues. Germline CDR1 reads KGHSH; CDR2 reads LQKENI. The CDR3 loop reads CASSPTGQMNTEAFF. The CDR3 DNA is TGTGCCAGCTCACCAACGGGACAGATGAACACTGAAGCTTTCTTT.

This clone was observed a single time. The chain carries TRBV6-5 and TRBJ1-1; 7 bases match TRBD1. V trimming: 4 bases; J trimming: 4 bases; junction bases outside the gene matches: 6. Germline lookup yields CDR1 MNHEY and CDR2 SVGAGI. The CDR3 is made up of 14 amino acids. CDR3 coding DNA: TGTGCCAGCAGTTTCAACAGGGGAGCCACTGAAGCTTTCTTT. The encoded protein is CASSFNRGATEAFF.

The chain uses TRBV2 and TRBJ1-5; D is perhaps TRBD1 (5 bases). The CDR3 spans 15 residues. From germline, CDR1 is SNHLY and CDR2 FYNNEI. Between the trimmed V and J ends, which lost 2 bases and 4 bases, there was a span of 12 bases. CDR3 amino acids: CASSEIRSGNQPQHF. The DNA for the CDR3 is TGTGCCAGCAGTGAAATACGGTCAGGGAATCAGCCCCAGCATTTT.

CDR3 DNA sequence: TGTGCCAGCAGTGCCGCGACAGGGGAGAGCACTGAAGCTTTCTTT. Amino acid sequence: CASSAATGESTEAFF. The chain is built from TRBV2 and TRBJ1-1, with 8 bases aligning to TRBD1. The junction had 8 bases not matched to a gene; V was cut back by 4 bases and J by 4 bases. Germline V CDR1 and CDR2: SNHLY, FYNNEI. The CDR3 has 15 amino acids.

The V gene is TRBV10-2, the J gene TRBJ2-1; 9 bases align to TRBD2. Germline V lookup: CDR1 WSHSY, CDR2 SAAADI. CDR3 length: 17 amino acids. V lost 6 bases to trimming and J lost 4 bases; unmatched junction nucleotides: 13. Here the CDR3 reads CASSDPATSGRYNEQFF. In nucleotides, the CDR3 is TGCGCCAGCAGCGACCCTGCAACTAGCGGGCGTTACAATGAGCAGTTCTTC.

This clone qualifies as medium-sized. This chain joins TRBV12-5 and TRBJ2-1; TRBD2 matches 8 bases. The CDR3 extends over 16 amino acids. After removal of 2 bases from V and 8 bases from J, the junction contained 11 bases not matched to a gene. CDR1 and CDR2 from the germline V gene are LGHNT and FRNRAP. The CDR3 nucleotides are TGTGCTAGTGGTTTGTCGGGTTTAGCGGGACCGGATGAGCAGTTCTTC. Protein: CASGLSGLAGPDEQFF. Looking up the rest from reference TRBV12-5 and TRBJ2-1 gives the full variable domain: DARVTQTPRHKVTEMGQEVTMRCQPILGHNTVFWYRQTMMQGLELLAYFRNRAPLDDSGMPKDRFSAEMPDATLATLKIQPSEPRDSAVYFCASGLSGLAGPDEQFFGPGTRLTVL.